This TCR beta chain was recovered during a study of blood T cell repertoires in COVID-19. Study context: In each case, the material was cDNA or gDNA derived from T cells, B-cell-depleted T cells, or PBMCs.

Profiled with immunoSEQ multiplex PCR; TCRdb holds only in-frame clones, not every one. The sample consists of 40,000 to 65,000 clones, more than 80% of them appearing once. From germline, CDR1 is MNHEY and CDR2 SVGAGI. CDR3 length equals 15 residues. Trimming left V 8 bases short and J 4 bases short, with 20 bases between. Only a few counts were recorded for this clone. The sequence came from an elderly man with acute or convalescent COVID-19. This rearrangement joins TRBV6-5 to TRBJ1-1, with D possibly matching TRBD1 (5 bases). Sequenced material: peripheral blood. The CDR3 here is CASANEEGRGTEAFF. The DNA for the CDR3 is TGTGCCAGCGCCAATGAGGAGGGAAGGGGCACTGAAGCTTTCTTT.